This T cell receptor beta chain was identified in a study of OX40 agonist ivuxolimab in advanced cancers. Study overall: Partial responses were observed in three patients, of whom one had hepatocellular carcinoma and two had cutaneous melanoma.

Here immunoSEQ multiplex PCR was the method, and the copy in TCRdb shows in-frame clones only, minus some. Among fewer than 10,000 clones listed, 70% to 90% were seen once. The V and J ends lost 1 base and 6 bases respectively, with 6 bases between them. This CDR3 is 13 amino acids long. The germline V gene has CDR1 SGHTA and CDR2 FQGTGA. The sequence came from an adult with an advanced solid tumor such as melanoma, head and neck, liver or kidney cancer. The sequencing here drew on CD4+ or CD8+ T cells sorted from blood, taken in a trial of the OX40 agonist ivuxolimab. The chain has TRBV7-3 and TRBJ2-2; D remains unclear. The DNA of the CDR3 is TGTGCCAGCAGCTTAATTTCCTCCGGGGAGCTGTTTTTT. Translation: CASSLISSGELFF.